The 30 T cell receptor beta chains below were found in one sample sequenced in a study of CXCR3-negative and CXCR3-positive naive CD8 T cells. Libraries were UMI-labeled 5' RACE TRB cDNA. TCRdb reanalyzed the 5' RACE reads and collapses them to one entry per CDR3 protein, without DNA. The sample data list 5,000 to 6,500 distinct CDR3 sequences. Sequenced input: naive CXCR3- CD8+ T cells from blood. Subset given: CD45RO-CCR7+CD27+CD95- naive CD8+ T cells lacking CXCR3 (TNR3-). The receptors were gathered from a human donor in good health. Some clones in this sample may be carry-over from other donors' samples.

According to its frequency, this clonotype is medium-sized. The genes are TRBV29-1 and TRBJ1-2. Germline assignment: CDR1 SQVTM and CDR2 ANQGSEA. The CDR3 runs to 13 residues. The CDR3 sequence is CSVEDRVDYGYTF.

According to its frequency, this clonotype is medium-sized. The CDR3 spells CATSSAYTQYF. The V gene is TRBV15, the J gene TRBJ2-3. There are 11 residues in the CDR3. Germline CDR1 reads LNHNV; CDR2 reads YYDKDF (reference sequence).

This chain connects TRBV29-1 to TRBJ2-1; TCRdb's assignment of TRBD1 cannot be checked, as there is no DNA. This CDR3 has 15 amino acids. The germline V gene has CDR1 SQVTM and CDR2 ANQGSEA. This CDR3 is CSVLGAGGTYNEQFF.

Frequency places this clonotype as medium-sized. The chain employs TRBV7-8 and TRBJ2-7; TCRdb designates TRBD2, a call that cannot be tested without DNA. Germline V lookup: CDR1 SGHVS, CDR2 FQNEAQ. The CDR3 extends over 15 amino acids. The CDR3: CASSLELAFSYEQYF.

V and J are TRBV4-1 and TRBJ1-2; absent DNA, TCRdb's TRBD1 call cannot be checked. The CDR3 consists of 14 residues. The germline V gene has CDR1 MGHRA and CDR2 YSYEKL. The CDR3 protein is CASSQASEGFGYTF.

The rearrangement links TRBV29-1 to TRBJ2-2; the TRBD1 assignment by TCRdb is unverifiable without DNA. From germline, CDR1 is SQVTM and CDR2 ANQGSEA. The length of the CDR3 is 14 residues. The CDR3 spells CSVRSGQNTGELFF.

The CDR3 sequence: CASSSGRGAQETQYF. The rearrangement links TRBV7-3 to TRBJ2-5; there is no DNA to check the TCRdb D call of TRBD2. The CDR3 has 15 residues. Germline CDR1 SGHTA, CDR2 FQGTGA.

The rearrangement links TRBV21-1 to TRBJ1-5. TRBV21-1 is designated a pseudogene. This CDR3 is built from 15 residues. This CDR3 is CASSKAHTCNQPQHF.

The CDR3 sequence: CASSPLPGQGYEQYF. This sequence joins TRBV19 and TRBJ2-7; TCRdb's D call, TRBD1, is unchecked because there is no DNA. The CDR3 loop spans 15 amino acids. Germline CDR1 reads LNHDA; CDR2 reads SQIVND (reference sequence).

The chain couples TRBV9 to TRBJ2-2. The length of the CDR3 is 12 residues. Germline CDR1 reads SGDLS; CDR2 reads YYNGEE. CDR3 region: CASSVVSGELFF.

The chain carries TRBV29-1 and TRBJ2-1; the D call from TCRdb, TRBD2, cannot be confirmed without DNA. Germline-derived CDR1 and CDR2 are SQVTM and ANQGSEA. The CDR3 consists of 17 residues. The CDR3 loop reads CSVPTLLTSVKYNEQFF.

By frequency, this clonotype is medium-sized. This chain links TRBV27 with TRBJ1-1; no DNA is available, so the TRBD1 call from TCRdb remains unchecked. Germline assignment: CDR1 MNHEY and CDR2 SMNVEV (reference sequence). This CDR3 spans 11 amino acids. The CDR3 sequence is CASYRGLEAFF.

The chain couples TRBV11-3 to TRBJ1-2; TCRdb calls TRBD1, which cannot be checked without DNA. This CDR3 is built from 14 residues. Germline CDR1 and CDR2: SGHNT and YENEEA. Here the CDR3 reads CASSLVDRRYGYTF.

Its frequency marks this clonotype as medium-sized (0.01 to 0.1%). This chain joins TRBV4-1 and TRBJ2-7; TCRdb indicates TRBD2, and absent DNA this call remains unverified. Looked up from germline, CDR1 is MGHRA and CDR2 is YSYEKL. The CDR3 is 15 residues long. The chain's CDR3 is CASSQEASGSTEQYF.

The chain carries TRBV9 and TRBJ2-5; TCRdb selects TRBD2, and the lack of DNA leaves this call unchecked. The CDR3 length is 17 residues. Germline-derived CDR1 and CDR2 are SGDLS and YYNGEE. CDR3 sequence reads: CASSGYSSGRLQETQYF.

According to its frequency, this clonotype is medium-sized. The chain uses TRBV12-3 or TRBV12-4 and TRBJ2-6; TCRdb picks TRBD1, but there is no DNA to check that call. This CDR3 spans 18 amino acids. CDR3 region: CASSLGTGAVSGANVLTF.

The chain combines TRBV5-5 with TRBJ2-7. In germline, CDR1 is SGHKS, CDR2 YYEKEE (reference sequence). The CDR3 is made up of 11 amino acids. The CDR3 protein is CASSLAYEQYF.

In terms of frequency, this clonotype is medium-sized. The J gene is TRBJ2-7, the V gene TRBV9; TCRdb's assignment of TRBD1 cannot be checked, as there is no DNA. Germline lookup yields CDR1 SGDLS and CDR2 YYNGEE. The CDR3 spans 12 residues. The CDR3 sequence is CASSDTGYEQYF.

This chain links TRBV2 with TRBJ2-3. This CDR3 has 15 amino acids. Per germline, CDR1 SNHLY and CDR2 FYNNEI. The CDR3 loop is CASRRDTSSTDTQYF.

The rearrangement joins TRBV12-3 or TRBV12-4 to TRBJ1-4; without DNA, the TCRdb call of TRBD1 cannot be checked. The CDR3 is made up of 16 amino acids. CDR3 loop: CASSPMGQGIDEKLFF.

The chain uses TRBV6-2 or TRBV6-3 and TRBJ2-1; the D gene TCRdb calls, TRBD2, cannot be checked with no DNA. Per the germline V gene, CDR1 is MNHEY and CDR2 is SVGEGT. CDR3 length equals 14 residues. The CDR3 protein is CASSRLAVLDEQFF.

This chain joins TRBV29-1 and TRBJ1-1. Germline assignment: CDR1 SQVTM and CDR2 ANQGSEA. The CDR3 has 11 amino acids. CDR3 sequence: CSVDLGSEAFF.

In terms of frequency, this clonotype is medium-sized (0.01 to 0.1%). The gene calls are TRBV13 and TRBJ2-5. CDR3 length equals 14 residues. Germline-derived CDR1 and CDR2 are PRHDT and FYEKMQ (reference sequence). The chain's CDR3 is CASRLKGDEETQYF. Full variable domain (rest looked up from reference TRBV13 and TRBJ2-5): AAGVIQSPRHLIKEKRETATLKCYPIPRHDTVYWYQQGPGQDPQFLISFYEKMQSDKGSIPDRFSAQQFSDYHSELNMSSLELGDSALYFCASRLKGDEETQYFGPGTRLLVL.

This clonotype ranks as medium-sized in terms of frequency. CDR3 in amino acids: CAITGTASGANVLTF. This chain links TRBV10-3 with TRBJ2-6; TCRdb's D call, TRBD1, is unchecked because there is no DNA. The CDR3 runs 15 residues. Germline V lookup: CDR1 ENHRY, CDR2 SYGVKD.

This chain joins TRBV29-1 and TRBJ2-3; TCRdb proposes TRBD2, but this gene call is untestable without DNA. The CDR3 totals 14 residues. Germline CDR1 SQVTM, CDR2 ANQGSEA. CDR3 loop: CSVESQGPTDTQYF.

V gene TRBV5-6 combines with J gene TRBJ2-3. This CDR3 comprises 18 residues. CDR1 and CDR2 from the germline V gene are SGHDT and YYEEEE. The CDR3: CASSLAGIRTPSGDTQYF.

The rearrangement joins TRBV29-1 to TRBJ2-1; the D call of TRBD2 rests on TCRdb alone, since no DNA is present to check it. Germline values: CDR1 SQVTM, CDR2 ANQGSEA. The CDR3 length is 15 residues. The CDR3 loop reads CSVEDPTSGDNEQFF.

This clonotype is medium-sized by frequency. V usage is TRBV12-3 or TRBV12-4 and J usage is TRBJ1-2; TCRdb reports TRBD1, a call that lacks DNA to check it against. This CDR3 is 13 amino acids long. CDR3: CASAPGTVIDYTF.

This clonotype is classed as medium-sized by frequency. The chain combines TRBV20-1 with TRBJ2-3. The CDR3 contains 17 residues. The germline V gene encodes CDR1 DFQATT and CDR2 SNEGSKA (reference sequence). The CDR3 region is CSARDFLAGASTDTQYF.

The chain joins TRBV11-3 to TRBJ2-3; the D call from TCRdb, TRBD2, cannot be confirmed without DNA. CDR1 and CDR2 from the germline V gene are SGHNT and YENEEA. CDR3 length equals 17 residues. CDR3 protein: CASSFPPRGRPTDTQYF.